A single sample gave rise to the 9 T cell receptor beta chains below, sequenced in a study of cytomegalovirus exposure and HLA in healthy donors. Primers included in the PCR were 60 Vbeta and 13 Jbeta primers. Sequencing used immunoSEQ multiplex PCR; TCRdb keeps in-frame clones, though not all of them. The data hold roughly 190,000 clones, with 70% to 80% observed a single time. The sample consisted of PBMCs. These receptors were collected from a woman between 45 and 65 years old in good health and CMV-seronegative.

The rearrangement links TRBV4-1 to TRBJ1-1, with 7 bases matching TRBD1. This CDR3 spans 15 amino acids. Germline CDR1 reads MGHRA; CDR2 reads YSYEKL. Trimming cost V 0 bases and J 10 bases; bases outside gene matches: 11. As DNA, the CDR3 is TGCGCCAGCAGCCAAGATAGGACAGGCTATTCGCGAGCTTTCTTT. Translation: CASSQDRTGYSRAFF.

This chain joins TRBV7-2 and TRBJ1-4, with TRBD1 as a possible D gene (6 bases). V was trimmed by 8 bases and J by 8 bases, leaving 15 bases between them. The germline V gene encodes CDR1 SGHTA and CDR2 FQGNSA. The CDR3 is made up of 13 amino acids. This CDR3 is CASCRDIGEKLFF. CDR3 DNA sequence: TGTGCCAGCTGCCGGGACATAGGGGAAAAACTGTTTTTT.

Points on this clone: The junction shows a germline mismatch at one end, possibly a read error. The chain uses TRBV7-2 and TRBJ2-2; the D is unclear. Germline V gene sequence: CDR1 SGHTA, CDR2 FQGNSA. The CDR3 is made up of 14 amino acids. The CDR3 DNA reads as TGTGCCAGCAGGTTAGCCAGGAACACCGGGGAGCTGTTTTTT. Translated, it gives CASRLARNTGELFF.

This clone was found a few times. The genes are TRBV28 and TRBJ2-3; 11 bases are a match to TRBD2. Looked up from germline, CDR1 is MDHEN and CDR2 is SYDVKM. This CDR3 spans 17 amino acids. Losses at the gene ends were 2 bases for V and 2 bases for J; bases not matched to a gene: 6. The DNA for the CDR3 is TGTGCCAGCAGTTTACCGGGACTAGCGGAATCCACAGATACGCAGTATTTT. Translating gives CASSLPGLAESTDTQYF.

The table lists this clone with a few counts. V is TRBV2 and J is TRBJ2-1; maybe TRBD2 (5 bases). The germline V gene encodes CDR1 SNHLY and CDR2 FYNNEI. Trimming stripped 6 bases from V and 10 bases from J, with 13 bases between. The CDR3 has 12 residues. This CDR3 reads CASRLEILEQFF. Here the CDR3 DNA reads TGTGCCAGCAGACTAGAAATTTTAGAGCAGTTCTTC.

The chain combines TRBV11-2 with TRBJ2-3, with D perhaps TRBD1 (6 bases). Trimming took off 6 bases at V and 5 bases at J, with 21 bases between the two ends. This CDR3 region has 16 residues. Germline V CDR1 and CDR2: SGHAT, FQNNGV. The CDR3 sequence is CASSRRGGTPGDTQYF. The CDR3 coding sequence is TGTGCCAGCAGTCGAAGAGGTGGGACACCAGGAGATACGCAGTATTTT.

Only a few counts were recorded for this clone. V usage is TRBV19 and J usage is TRBJ1-1; D not certain. Germline values: CDR1 LNHDA, CDR2 SQIVND (reference sequence). V was pared by 4 bases and J by 1 base, with 16 bases between. The CDR3 sequence is 16 residues long. CDR3 in DNA: TGTGCCAGTAGTACCCACGGGAAGTTTACGAACACTGAAGCTTTCTTT. Translation: CASSTHGKFTNTEAFF.

This clone was found a few times. The rearrangement links TRBV19 to TRBJ2-6; no reliable D call. V lost 1 base and J 0 bases, leaving 13 bases between the germline ends. Germline V gene lookup returns CDR1 LNHDA and CDR2 SQIVND (reference sequence). This CDR3 spans 18 amino acids. The CDR3 loop is CASSIGGSASSGANVLTF. In DNA, the CDR3 is TGTGCCAGTAGTATAGGTGGCAGCGCTAGCTCTGGGGCCAACGTCCTGACTTTC.

The V and J genes are TRBV7-2 and TRBJ2-7; 9 bases match TRBD2. J was trimmed by 7 bases and V by 4 bases; bases with no gene match: 11. Germline values: CDR1 SGHTA, CDR2 FQGNSA. The CDR3 runs 15 residues. CDR3 sequence reads: CASSSPSGASWEQYF. Here the CDR3 DNA reads TGTGCCAGCAGCTCGCCTAGCGGGGCCTCCTGGGAGCAGTACTTC.